This T cell receptor beta chain derives from a study of regulatory T cells in long-lasting Graves disease. Findings of the study overall: Clonotypes that were public and shared totalled roughly 3,000 in persistent patients versus 750 to 1,000 in new patients. Limited samples may have lowered accuracy.

This clonotype was recorded many times. The target antigen is unknown. The CDR3 runs to 14 residues. Germline loops: CDR1 MDHEN, CDR2 SYDVKM. Trimming cost V 0 bases and J 9 bases, with 12 bases left between them. With iRepertoire HTBI primers and Arm-PCR of CDR3 regions, TCR beta libraries were built. Authors' analysis steps: Spanning all samples, the identified segments comprised over 50 TRBV and some 15 TRBJ. TCRdb re-called the multiplex PCR reads with MiXCR, one entry per CDR3 protein. TCRdb's processing, not the study's, gives the V and J calls here. The sample contains 320,000 or so distinct CDR3 sequences, 15% to 20% of which appear only once. Time point in this sample: newly diagnosed GD, antithyroid drugs for less than 3 months. Scientists built the TCR library using RNA that was extracted from PBMCs. The source of the patients was an endocrinology department in Xi'an, China.

The TCR comes from a female donor with Graves disease. The J gene is TRBJ2-1, the V gene TRBV28; D is unresolved. The source was peripheral blood mononuclear cells (PBMCs), collected at new diagnosis, from a patient treated with antithyroid drugs. The CDR3: CASSLWGKGLEQFF. CDR3 DNA sequence: TGTGCCAGCAGTTTATGGGGGAAGGGCCTTGAGCAGTTCTTC.